The next 10 T cell receptor beta chains were all read from a single sample in a study of T-cell memory formation after mild COVID-19. TCRdb ran MiXCR on the 5' RACE reads and lists one entry per CDR3 protein. Of some 300,000 distinct CDR3 sequences in the sample, 20% to 25% were seen once. Sequenced material: PBMCs or a T cell subset sorted from them (not recorded which). The receptors were sampled from a man between 18 and 29 years old who had mild COVID-19 (a few samples of this study predate the infection). Cell type and time point are not known.

The CDR3 DNA reads TGTGCCAGCAGTTTAGGGAGGGGTGATCAGCCCCAGCATTTT. Encoded protein: CASSLGRGDQPQHF. The rearrangement joins TRBV12-3 or TRBV12-4 to TRBJ1-5; tentatively, D is TRBD1 (5 bases). The CDR3 covers 14 residues. Between the trimmed V and J ends, which lost 1 base and 5 bases, there was a span of 9 bases.

V usage is TRBV5-1 and J usage is TRBJ2-3, with 9 bases aligning to TRBD2. With V trimmed by 7 bases and J by 5 bases, 8 bases remained unmatched. This CDR3 region has 14 residues. Germline values: CDR1 SGHRS, CDR2 YFSETQ. The CDR3, as DNA: TGCGCCAGCTGCCTAGCGGGGCTTGGAGATACGCAGTATTTT. It is translated as CASCLAGLGDTQYF.

This clonotype was detected only a few times. The chain joins TRBV12-3 or TRBV12-4 to TRBJ2-3, with a possible D match to TRBD2 (5 bases). This CDR3 is built from 15 residues. V dropped 5 bases and J dropped 6 bases, with 18 bases sitting between them. CDR3 in amino acids: CASSRDVTGRDTQYF. The CDR3 DNA sequence: TGTGCCAGCAGTAGGGATGTGACGGGAAGGGATACGCAGTATTTT.

The chain links TRBV4-2 to TRBJ2-2; D is undetermined. V dropped 1 base and J dropped 4 bases, with 13 bases sitting between them. The germline V gene has CDR1 LGHNA and CDR2 YNFKEQ. This CDR3 comprises 16 residues. The CDR3 is CASSQADAYRTGELFF. CDR3 nucleotide sequence: TGTGCCAGCAGCCAAGCGGACGCTTACCGCACCGGGGAGCTGTTTTTT.

This rearrangement joins TRBV15 to TRBJ1-2; tentatively, D is TRBD1 (6 bases). Germline CDR1 LNHNV, CDR2 YYDKDF (reference sequence). This CDR3 is 14 amino acids long. V shed 0 bases and J shed 3 bases, with 8 bases lying between them. In DNA form, the CDR3 reads TGTGCCACCAGCAGAGAAGCAGGGGACTATGGCTACACCTTC. Residues: CATSREAGDYGYTF.

The rearrangement uses TRBV6-6 and TRBJ1-4; 8 bases agree with TRBD1. V lost 4 bases to trimming and J lost 3 bases; unmatched junction nucleotides: 13. CDR3 size: 18 residues. The germline V gene encodes CDR1 MNHNY and CDR2 SVGAGI (reference sequence). CDR3 bases: TGTGCCAGCAGTTCCCCCCGGACAGGGCTTTCGGCTAATGAAAAACTGTTTTTT. It yields the protein CASSSPRTGLSANEKLFF.

The rearrangement joins TRBV4-3 to TRBJ2-2; D may be TRBD1 (7 bases). In germline, CDR1 is LGHNA, CDR2 YSLEER. CDR3 size: 15 residues. Trimming pared 3 bases from V and 6 bases from J, leaving 14 bases between. The CDR3 is CASSHRGEGAGELFF. CDR3 in DNA: TGCGCCAGCAGCCACAGGGGGGAAGGCGCCGGGGAGCTGTTTTTT.

The chain carries TRBV5-1 and TRBJ2-3; 7 positions match TRBD2. CDR3 length: 16 residues. V lost 6 bases to trimming and J lost 4 bases; unmatched junction nucleotides: 14. CDR1 and CDR2 from the germline V gene are SGHRS and YFSETQ. The chain's CDR3 is CASTDPQSGASDTQYF. CDR3 in DNA: TGCGCCAGCACCGACCCCCAAAGCGGGGCATCAGATACGCAGTATTTT. The whole variable domain, remainder taken from reference TRBV5-1 and TRBJ2-3, is KAGVTQTPRYLIKTRGQQVTLSCSPISGHRSVSWYQQTPGQGLQFLFEYFSETQRNKGNFPGRFSGRQFSNSRSEMNVSTLELGDSALYLCASTDPQSGASDTQYFGPGTRLTVL.

This chain links TRBV20-1 with TRBJ2-1; tentatively, D is TRBD1 or TRBD2 (6 bases each). The CDR3 has 15 amino acids. The germline V and J ends were trimmed by 5 bases and 0 bases, with 14 bases remaining between them. CDR1 DFQATT and CDR2 SNEGSKA come from the germline V gene (reference sequence). In DNA form, the CDR3 reads TGCAGTGCTCCGGGGGCAGTTAACTCCTACAATGAGCAGTTCTTC. Encoded protein: CSAPGAVNSYNEQFF.

The chain combines TRBV6-5 with TRBJ1-1; D is ambiguous. The germline CDR1 and CDR2 sequences are MNHEY and SVGAGI. Deletions cut 1 base from V and 4 bases from J, with 22 bases between. This CDR3 spans 18 amino acids. Written as DNA, the CDR3 is TGTGCCAGCAGTTACTTTGGGCCAGGACTCACTGGCCTCACTGAAGCTTTCTTT. Protein: CASSYFGPGLTGLTEAFF.